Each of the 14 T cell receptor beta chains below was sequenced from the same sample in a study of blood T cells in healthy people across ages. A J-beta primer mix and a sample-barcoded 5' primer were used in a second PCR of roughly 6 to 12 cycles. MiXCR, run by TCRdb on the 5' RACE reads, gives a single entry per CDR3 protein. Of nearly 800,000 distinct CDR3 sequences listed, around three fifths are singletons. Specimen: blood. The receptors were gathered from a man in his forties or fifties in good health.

The CDR3 nucleotides are TGTGCCAGCAGCTTAGCCGCGGGTTTTTCCTACGAGCAGTACTTC. It is translated as CASSLAAGFSYEQYF. V usage is TRBV7-6 and J usage is TRBJ2-7, with D maybe TRBD2 (5 bases). CDR1 and CDR2 from the germline V gene are SGHVS and FNYEAQ. Deletions cut 0 bases from V and 1 base from J, with 10 bases between. The CDR3 spans 15 residues.

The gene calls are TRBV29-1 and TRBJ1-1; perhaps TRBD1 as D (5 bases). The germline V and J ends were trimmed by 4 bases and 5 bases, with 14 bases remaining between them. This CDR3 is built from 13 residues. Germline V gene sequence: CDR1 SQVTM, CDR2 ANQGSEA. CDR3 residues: CSVGMGLGTEAFF. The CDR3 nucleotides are TGCAGCGTTGGGATGGGGCTGGGGACTGAAGCTTTCTTT.

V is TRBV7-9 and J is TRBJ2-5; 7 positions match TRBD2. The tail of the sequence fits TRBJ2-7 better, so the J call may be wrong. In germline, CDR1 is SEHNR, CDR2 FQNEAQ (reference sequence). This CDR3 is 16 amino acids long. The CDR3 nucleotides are TGTGCCAGCAGATCGACTAGCCGGAGAGGTTTCTACGAGCAGTACTTC. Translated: CASRSTSRRGFYEQYF.

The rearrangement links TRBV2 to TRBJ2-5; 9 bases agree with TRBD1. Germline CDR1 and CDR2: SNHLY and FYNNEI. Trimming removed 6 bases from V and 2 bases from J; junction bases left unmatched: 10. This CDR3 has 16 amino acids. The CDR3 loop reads CASRLAGTGMQETQYF. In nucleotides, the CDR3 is TGTGCCAGCAGATTAGCCGGGACAGGGATGCAAGAGACCCAGTACTTC.

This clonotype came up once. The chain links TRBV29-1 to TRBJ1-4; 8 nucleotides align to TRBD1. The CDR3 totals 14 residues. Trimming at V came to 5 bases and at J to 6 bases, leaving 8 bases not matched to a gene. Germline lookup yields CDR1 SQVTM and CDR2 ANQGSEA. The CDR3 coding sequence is TGCAGCGTTTCCTCCGGGACAGGCGATGAAAAACTGTTTTTT. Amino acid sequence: CSVSSGTGDEKLFF.

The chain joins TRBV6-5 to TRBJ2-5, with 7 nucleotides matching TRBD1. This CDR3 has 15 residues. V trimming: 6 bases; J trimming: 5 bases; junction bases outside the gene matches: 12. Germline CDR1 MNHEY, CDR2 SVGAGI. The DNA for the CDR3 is TGTGCCAGCAGCGCACAGGGGTTGGGTTCGGAGACCCAGTACTTC. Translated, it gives CASSAQGLGSETQYF.

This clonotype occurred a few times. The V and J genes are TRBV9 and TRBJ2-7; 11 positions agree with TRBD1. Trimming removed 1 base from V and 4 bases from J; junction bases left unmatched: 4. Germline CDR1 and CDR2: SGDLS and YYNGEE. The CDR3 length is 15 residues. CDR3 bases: TGTGCCAGCAGCGTAAAGGGGGACAGGGGGTACGAGCAGTACTTC. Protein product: CASSVKGDRGYEQYF.

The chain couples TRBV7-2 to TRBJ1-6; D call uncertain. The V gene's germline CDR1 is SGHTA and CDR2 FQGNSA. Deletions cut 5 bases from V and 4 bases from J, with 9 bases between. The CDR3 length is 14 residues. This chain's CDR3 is CASSPADYNSPLHF. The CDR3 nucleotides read TGTGCCAGCAGCCCAGCAGATTATAATTCACCCCTCCACTTT.

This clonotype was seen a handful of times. CDR3 protein: CASSDRVETQYF. CDR3 nucleotide sequence: TGCGCCAGCAGTGACCGAGTGGAGACCCAGTACTTC. The V call is TRBV10-2, the J call TRBJ2-5; no definite D call. Per germline, CDR1 WSHSY and CDR2 SAAADI. V lost 3 bases and J lost 5, with 7 bases in between. This CDR3 region has 12 residues.

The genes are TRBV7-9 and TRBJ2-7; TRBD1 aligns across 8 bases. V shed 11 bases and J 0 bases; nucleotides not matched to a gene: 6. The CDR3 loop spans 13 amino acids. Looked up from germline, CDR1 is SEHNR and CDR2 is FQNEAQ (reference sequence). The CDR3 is CAETGASSYEQYF. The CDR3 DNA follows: TGTGCCGAGACAGGGGCGAGCTCCTACGAGCAGTACTTC.

The CDR3 nucleotides read TGTGCCAGCAGCTTGTTTGGACCCGGGGACTCTGGGGCCAACGTCCTGACTTTC. This gives the protein CASSLFGPGDSGANVLTF. V gene TRBV7-6 combines with J gene TRBJ2-6, with D possibly being TRBD2 (5 bases). Trimming removed 3 bases at V and 0 bases at J, with 15 bases between. The CDR3 loop spans 18 amino acids. Germline-derived CDR1 and CDR2 are SGHVS and FNYEAQ.

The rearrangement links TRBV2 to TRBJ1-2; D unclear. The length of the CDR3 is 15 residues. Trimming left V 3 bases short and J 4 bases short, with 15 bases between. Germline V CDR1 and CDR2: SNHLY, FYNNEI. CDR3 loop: CASSDSRSLGYGYTF. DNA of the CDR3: TGTGCCAGCAGTGACAGCCGCAGTCTCGGCTATGGCTACACCTTC.

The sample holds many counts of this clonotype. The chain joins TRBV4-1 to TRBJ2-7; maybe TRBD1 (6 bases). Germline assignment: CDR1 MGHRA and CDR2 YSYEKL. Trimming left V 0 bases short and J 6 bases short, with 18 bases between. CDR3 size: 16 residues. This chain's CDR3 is CASSQDDRSSSGEQYF. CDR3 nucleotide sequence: TGCGCCAGCAGCCAAGATGACAGGTCATCTTCCGGCGAGCAGTACTTC.

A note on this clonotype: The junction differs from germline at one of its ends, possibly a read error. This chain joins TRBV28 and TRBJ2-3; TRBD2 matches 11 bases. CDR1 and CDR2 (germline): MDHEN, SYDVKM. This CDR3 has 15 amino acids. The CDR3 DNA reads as TGTGCCTGCAGACCCACTAGCGGGGGAGGAGATACGCAGTATTTT. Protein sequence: CACRPTSGGGDTQYF.